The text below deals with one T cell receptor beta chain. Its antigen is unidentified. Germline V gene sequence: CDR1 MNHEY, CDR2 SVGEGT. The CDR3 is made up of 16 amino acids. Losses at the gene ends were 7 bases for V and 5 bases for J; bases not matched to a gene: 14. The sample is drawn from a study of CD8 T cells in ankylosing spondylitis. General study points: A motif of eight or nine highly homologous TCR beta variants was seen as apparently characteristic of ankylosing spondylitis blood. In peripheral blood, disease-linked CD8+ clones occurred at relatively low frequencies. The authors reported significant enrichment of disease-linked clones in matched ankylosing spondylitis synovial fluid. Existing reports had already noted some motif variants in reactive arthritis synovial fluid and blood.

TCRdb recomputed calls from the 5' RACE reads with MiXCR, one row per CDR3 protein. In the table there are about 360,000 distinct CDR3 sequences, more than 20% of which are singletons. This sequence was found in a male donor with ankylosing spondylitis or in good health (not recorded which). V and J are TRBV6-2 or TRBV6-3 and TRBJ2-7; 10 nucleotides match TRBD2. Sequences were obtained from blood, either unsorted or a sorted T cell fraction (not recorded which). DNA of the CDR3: TGTGCCAGCACCCGCCCTCCTAGCGGGGGATTGAACGAGCAGTACTTC. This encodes CASTRPPSGGLNEQYF.